This is a list of T cell receptor beta chains from one sample in a study of blood T cell repertoires in COVID-19. The method was immunoSEQ multiplex PCR; TCRdb's version includes in-frame clones alone and lacks a portion of them. The sample consists of 240,000 or so clones, around 81% of them appearing once. The sample was peripheral blood. The source is an elderly woman with COVID-19, enrolled during active disease. Each CDR3 is given without its conserved first and last residue. Each record gives: V gene, J gene, D gene, CDR3 protein. The D gene is left open where the match is weak.

TRBV6-6,TRBJ1-2,-,ASSYSQGLDYGYT
TRBV18,TRBJ2-1,-,ASSPLDRSSYNEQF
TRBV28,TRBJ1-6,TRBD1,ASIPRDRHSPLH
TRBV18,TRBJ2-3,TRBD1,ASSRDSSTDTQY
TRBV14,TRBJ2-1,TRBD2,ASRTSGGHEQF
TRBV18,TRBJ1-5,TRBD1,ASSQGQINQPQH
TRBV11-2,TRBJ1-2,-,ASSLHFTVVPNYGYT
TRBV24-1,TRBJ1-2,-,ATSETGGNYGYT
TRBV27,TRBJ1-5,TRBD1,ASSRDRGGNQPQH
TRBV10-3,TRBJ1-6,-,AIGLGVTYNSPLH
TRBV6-5,TRBJ1-2,-,ASSYQGLQGYT
TRBV5-5,TRBJ2-7,-,ASSSGAVRGFGEQY
TRBV12-5,TRBJ2-7,-,ASARQGGLSYEQY
TRBV4-1,TRBJ1-5,TRBD1,ASSQLPTGANQPQH
TRBV10-3,TRBJ2-7,-,AISESPGLAQEQY
TRBV15,TRBJ1-5,TRBD1,ATSRDDRVRQPQH